This T cell receptor beta chain is from a study of cytomegalovirus exposure and HLA in healthy donors. Libraries were prepared by immunoSEQ multiplex PCR; TCRdb keeps only in-frame clonotypes and omits some of them. The sample has 100,000 to 150,000 clones; 88% are singletons. General study points: Cytomegalovirus status, reportedly, was diagnosed with high specificity and sensitivity by the classifier.

This clone was seen a single time. Its antigen is unidentified. Sequencing was done on a sample of PBMCs. The TCR comes from a man aged 30 to 45 in good health and CMV-seronegative.

CDR3: CAWSALGAEAFF. CDR3 coding DNA: TGTGCCTGGAGTGCCCTCGGTGCTGAAGCTTTCTTT. The gene calls are TRBV30 and TRBJ1-1; D is unresolved. V lost 1 base and J lost 6, with 9 bases in between. Germline V CDR1 and CDR2: GTSNPN, SVGIG (reference sequence). The CDR3 contains 12 residues.